The next 15 T cell receptor beta chains were all read from a single sample in a study of cytomegalovirus exposure and HLA in healthy donors (dated by TCRdb to about 2017). To prepare the library, the immunoSEQ multiplex PCR assay was applied. A mixture of 60 forward primers for TCR Vbeta segments and 13 reverse primers for TCR Jbeta segments was used in the multiplex PCR. As stored in TCRdb, this immuneACCESS dataset retains in-frame rearrangements with V and J assigned. A fraction of the clones does not appear; measured against another copy, unresolved V genes explain less than half of the discrepancy, and the remainder lacks a known reason. This sample comprises 150,000 to 200,000 clones, less than 85% of them detected only once. 0.6% to 0.7% of the sample rests with the top ten. Specimen: PBMCs. These receptors originate from a boy between 5 and 17 years old in good health and CMV-seronegative.

The J gene is TRBJ1-1, the V gene TRBV6-5, with 7 bases aligning to TRBD1. The length of the CDR3 is 15 residues. V lost 0 bases to trimming and J lost 8 bases; unmatched junction nucleotides: 9. Germline-derived CDR1 and CDR2 are MNHEY and SVGAGI. CDR3 residues: CASSYSSTGQREAFF. CDR3 bases: TGTGCCAGCAGTTACTCGTCGACAGGGCAGCGCGAAGCTTTCTTT.

This chain joins TRBV12-5 and TRBJ1-1; D remains ambiguous. Trimming stripped 3 bases from V and 7 bases from J, with 6 bases between. The CDR3 runs 11 residues. Germline V gene lookup returns CDR1 LGHNT and CDR2 FRNRAP. The CDR3 DNA reads TGTGCTAGTGGTTTCGGCGGTGAAGCTTTCTTT. Protein sequence: CASGFGGEAFF.

The chain joins TRBV7-8 to TRBJ2-5; 9 bases match TRBD2. Germline CDR1 is SGHVS and CDR2 is FQNEAQ. V gave up 5 bases and J gave up 5 bases; unmatched junction bases: 9. The CDR3 has 15 residues. CDR3 DNA: TGTGCCAGCAGCCCTCCCGGGGCGGGGGGGGAGACCCAGTACTTC. Protein sequence: CASSPPGAGGETQYF.

CDR3 DNA sequence: TGTGCCAGTAGTATAGGACAGGGCTACTACGAGCAGTACTTC. Encoded protein: CASSIGQGYYEQYF. The gene calls are TRBV19 and TRBJ2-7, with 7 positions matching TRBD1. This CDR3 spans 14 amino acids. CDR1 and CDR2 from the germline V gene are LNHDA and SQIVND (reference sequence). V shed 1 base, J shed 3 bases, and the junction held 3 bases outside the gene matches.

This clone was seen just once. The J gene is TRBJ1-5, the V gene TRBV19, with D possibly being TRBD1 (5 bases). The CDR3 runs to 13 residues. Trimming removed 3 bases from V and 4 bases from J, with 7 bases in between. Germline loops: CDR1 LNHDA, CDR2 SQIVND (reference sequence). The CDR3 loop reads CASSIGGNQPQHF. The CDR3 region has the DNA TGTGCCAGTAGTATTGGGGGGAATCAGCCCCAGCATTTT.

CDR3 sequence (DNA): TGCGCCAGCAGCCAAACGGACAGGGCTCACACTGAAGCTTTCTTT. Amino acid sequence: CASSQTDRAHTEAFF. The rearrangement joins TRBV4-3 to TRBJ1-1, with 8 bases that match TRBD1. Germline CDR1 and CDR2: LGHNA and YSLEER. This CDR3 region has 15 residues. Trimming at V came to 2 bases and at J to 3 bases, leaving 5 bases not matched to a gene.

This chain uses TRBV9 with TRBJ1-1, with D possibly being TRBD1 (6 bases). Between the trimmed V and J ends, which lost 3 bases and 6 bases, there was a span of 15 bases. Germline CDR1 SGDLS, CDR2 YYNGEE. The CDR3 extends over 14 amino acids. The CDR3 is CASSETPGVAEAFF. DNA for the CDR3: TGTGCCAGCAGCGAGACCCCAGGGGTAGCTGAAGCTTTCTTT.

This clone has just one count. The J gene is TRBJ1-4, the V gene TRBV9; D unclear. The CDR3 sequence is 15 residues long. Trimming removed 4 bases from V and 4 bases from J, with 14 bases in between. Germline CDR1 SGDLS, CDR2 YYNGEE. CDR3 residues: CASSPRTVINEKLFF. The CDR3 DNA follows: TGTGCCAGCAGCCCAAGAACGGTGATTAATGAAAAACTGTTTTTT.

The gene calls are TRBV30 and TRBJ2-7; 8 nucleotides agree with TRBD1. The V segment lost 1 base and the J segment 0 bases; nucleotides outside the gene matches: 2. The CDR3 spans 14 residues. Per germline, CDR1 GTSNPN and CDR2 SVGIG (reference sequence). Here the CDR3 reads CAWSADRASYEQYF. The CDR3 DNA is TGTGCCTGGAGTGCGGACAGGGCCTCCTACGAGCAGTACTTC.

This rearrangement joins TRBV11-3 to TRBJ2-1; TRBD1 aligns across 10 bases. The CDR3 covers 16 residues. Trimming removed 0 bases from V and 8 bases from J; junction bases left unmatched: 7. Germline V gene sequence: CDR1 SGHNT, CDR2 YENEEA. This chain's CDR3 is CASSLEGTGAGDEQFF. For the CDR3, the DNA is TGTGCCAGCAGCTTAGAAGGGACAGGGGCCGGGGATGAGCAGTTCTTC.

CDR3 in amino acids: CASSYVYTQVTNEQFF. DNA of the CDR3: TGTGCCAGCAGTTACGTGTACACCCAGGTAACGAATGAGCAGTTCTTC. The chain combines TRBV6-5 with TRBJ2-1; no clear D. The V and J ends lost 2 bases and 7 bases respectively, with 18 bases between them. The CDR3 contains 16 residues. Germline V CDR1 and CDR2: MNHEY, SVGAGI.

This rearrangement joins TRBV6-5 to TRBJ2-2; 9 nucleotides line up with TRBD1. Trimming at V came to 9 bases and at J to 4 bases, leaving 9 bases not matched to a gene. This CDR3 spans 15 amino acids. In germline, CDR1 is MNHEY, CDR2 SVGAGI. The CDR3 sequence: CASHGQGPLTGELFF. CDR3 sequence (DNA): TGTGCCAGTCACGGACAGGGGCCCCTCACCGGGGAGCTGTTTTTT.

This clone was observed a handful of times. This chain joins TRBV9 and TRBJ2-2, with TRBD2 identical over 9 bases. CDR1 and CDR2 (germline): SGDLS, YYNGEE. V was clipped by 5 bases and J by 2 bases; unmatched bases: 13. The CDR3 has 18 amino acids. The CDR3 DNA reads TGTGCCAGCAGTCCGCTATATAGCGGGAGAGACAACACCGGGGAGCTGTTTTTT. Translating gives CASSPLYSGRDNTGELFF.

The chain has TRBV10-3 and TRBJ2-3; maybe TRBD1 (6 bases). The CDR3 is 17 residues long. V was clipped by 4 bases and J by 0 bases, with 17 bases between them. Germline V gene lookup returns CDR1 ENHRY and CDR2 SYGVKD. This chain's CDR3 is CAISGGTGLVSTDTQYF. In nucleotides, the CDR3 is TGTGCCATCAGTGGGGGAACAGGGTTGGTCAGCACAGATACGCAGTATTTT.

The rearrangement uses TRBV6-1 and TRBJ2-5, with no clear D. Germline CDR1 and CDR2: MNHNS and SASEGT. There are 14 residues in the CDR3. V gave up 3 bases and J gave up 3 bases, with 11 bases separating them. The CDR3 reads CASSDYSTKETQYF. Here the CDR3 DNA reads TGTGCCAGCAGTGACTACAGCACAAAAGAGACCCAGTACTTC.